This T cell receptor beta chain originates from a study of blood T cell repertoires in COVID-19. Overall study context: Whether acute or convalescent, the COVID-19 samples came from the United States, Italy and Spain.

Repertoires were generated with immunoSEQ multiplex PCR, while TCRdb's copy carries only in-frame clones and drops some. Of more than 150,000 clones in the sample, roughly nine tenths were seen once. The CDR3 runs to 18 residues. Trimming cost V 4 bases and J 5 bases, with 25 bases left between them. The germline V gene has CDR1 MNHEY and CDR2 SMNVEV (reference sequence). The sequencing input was peripheral blood. The chain combines TRBV27 with TRBJ2-3, with TRBD1 as a possible D gene (7 bases). This receptor was identified in a woman aged 70-85 years with acute or convalescent COVID-19. The CDR3 protein is CASSSKYPTGRFGDTQYF. The CDR3 DNA is TGTGCCAGCAGTTCGAAGTACCCGACAGGGAGGTTTGGAGATACGCAGTATTTT.